This T cell receptor (beta chain) was observed in a study of blood T cell repertoires in COVID-19. In the source study's methods: Reference gene primer amplification gave estimated nucleated cell counts. This table comes from immunoSEQ multiplex PCR, and its TCRdb copy is limited to in-frame clones, with some not included. The V and J calls and clone size are taken from that table; D and trimming were inferred from the DNA. The repertoire includes about 180,000 clones, 80% to 90% of them detected once, and 1.9% sits in the top ten. Sequences were obtained from peripheral blood. The sequence was collected from a man between 18 and 35 years old who had recovered from COVID-19.

In DNA form, the CDR3 reads TGTGCCAGCTCACCGAAGAGGACTGAAGCTTTCTTT. This encodes CASSPKRTEAFF. The chain links TRBV18 to TRBJ1-1; D call uncertain. Germline lookup yields CDR1 KGHSH and CDR2 LQKENI. Trimming pared 3 bases from V and 5 bases from J, leaving 7 bases between. The CDR3 loop spans 12 amino acids.